This T cell receptor (beta chain) derives from a study of T cells after somatic rescue of genetic block. Measured with immunoSEQ multiplex PCR; TCRdb has only the in-frame clones, and not every one. This sample yields about 12,000 clones, of which 60% to 85% are seen a single time; 9.5% to 15% belongs to the top ten. Germline CDR1 and CDR2: SGHTA and FQGTGA. Trimming stripped 2 bases from V and 13 bases from J, with 11 bases between. This CDR3 comprises 12 residues. The receptor was isolated from a boy aged 5-17 years. V is TRBV7-3 and J is TRBJ2-2; either TRBD1 or TRBD2 may fit D (5 bases each). Sequencing was performed on peripheral blood mononuclear cells (PBMCs). The CDR3 loop reads CASSLGGGALFF. DNA for the CDR3: TGTGCCAGCAGCTTAGGGGGTGGAGCGCTGTTTTTT.